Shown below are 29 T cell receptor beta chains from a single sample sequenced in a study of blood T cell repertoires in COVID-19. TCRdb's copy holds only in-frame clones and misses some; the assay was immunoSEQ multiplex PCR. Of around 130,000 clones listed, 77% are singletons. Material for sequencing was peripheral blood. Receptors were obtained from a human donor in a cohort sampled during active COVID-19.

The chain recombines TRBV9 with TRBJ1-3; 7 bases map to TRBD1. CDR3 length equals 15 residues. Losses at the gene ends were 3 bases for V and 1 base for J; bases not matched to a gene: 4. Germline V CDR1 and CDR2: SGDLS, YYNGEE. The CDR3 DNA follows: TGTGCCAGCAGCGCCGGGACAGCTTCTGGAAACACCATATATTTT. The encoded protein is CASSAGTASGNTIYF. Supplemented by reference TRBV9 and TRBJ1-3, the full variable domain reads DSGVTQTPKHLITATGQRVTLRCSPRSGDLSVYWYQQSLDQGLQFLIQYYNGEERAKGNILERFSAQQFPDLHSELNLSSLELGDSALYFCASSAGTASGNTIYFGEGSWLTVV.

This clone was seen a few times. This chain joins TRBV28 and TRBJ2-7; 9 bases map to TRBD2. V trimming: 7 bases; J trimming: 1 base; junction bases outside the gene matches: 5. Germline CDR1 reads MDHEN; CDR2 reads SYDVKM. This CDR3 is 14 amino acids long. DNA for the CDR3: TGTGCCAGCAAGGGTACTAGCGGGTCCTACGAGCAGTACTTC. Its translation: CASKGTSGSYEQYF. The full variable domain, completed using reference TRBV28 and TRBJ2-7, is DVKVTQSSRYLVKRTGEKVFLECVQDMDHENMFWYRQDPGLGLRLIYFSYDVKMKEKGDIPEGYSVSREKKERFSLILESASTNQTSMYLCASKGTSGSYEQYFGPGTRLTVT.

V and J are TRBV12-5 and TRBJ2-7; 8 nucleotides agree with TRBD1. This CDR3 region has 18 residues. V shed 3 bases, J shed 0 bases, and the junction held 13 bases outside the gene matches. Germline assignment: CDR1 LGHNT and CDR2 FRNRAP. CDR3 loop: CASGFPSARQGHSYEQYF. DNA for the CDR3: TGTGCTAGTGGTTTCCCCTCCGCCAGACAGGGGCACTCCTACGAGCAGTACTTC. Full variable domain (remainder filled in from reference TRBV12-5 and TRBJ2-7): DARVTQTPRHKVTEMGQEVTMRCQPILGHNTVFWYRQTMMQGLELLAYFRNRAPLDDSGMPKDRFSAEMPDATLATLKIQPSEPRDSAVYFCASGFPSARQGHSYEQYFGPGTRLTVT.

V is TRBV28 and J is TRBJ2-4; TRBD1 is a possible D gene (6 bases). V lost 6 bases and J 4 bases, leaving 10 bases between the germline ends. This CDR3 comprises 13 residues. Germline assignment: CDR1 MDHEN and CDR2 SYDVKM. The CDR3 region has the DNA TGTGCCAGCAGCGAAACAGGGAAAAACATTCAGTACTTC. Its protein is CASSETGKNIQYF.

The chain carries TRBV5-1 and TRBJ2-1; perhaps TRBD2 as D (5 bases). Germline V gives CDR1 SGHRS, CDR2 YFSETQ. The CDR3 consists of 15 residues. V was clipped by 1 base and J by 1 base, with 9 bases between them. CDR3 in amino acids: CASSLLPGSYNEQFF. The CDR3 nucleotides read TGCGCCAGCAGCTTGTTGCCGGGGTCCTACAATGAGCAGTTCTTC. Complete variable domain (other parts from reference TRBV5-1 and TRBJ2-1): KAGVTQTPRYLIKTRGQQVTLSCSPISGHRSVSWYQQTPGQGLQFLFEYFSETQRNKGNFPGRFSGRQFSNSRSEMNVSTLELGDSALYLCASSLLPGSYNEQFFGPGTRLTVL.

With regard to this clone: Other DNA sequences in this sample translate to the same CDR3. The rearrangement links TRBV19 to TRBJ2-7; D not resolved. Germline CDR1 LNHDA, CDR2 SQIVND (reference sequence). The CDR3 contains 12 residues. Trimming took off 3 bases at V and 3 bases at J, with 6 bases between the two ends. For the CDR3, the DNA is TGTGCCAGTAGTATCCCCGGCTACGAGCAGTACTTC. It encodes CASSIPGYEQYF.

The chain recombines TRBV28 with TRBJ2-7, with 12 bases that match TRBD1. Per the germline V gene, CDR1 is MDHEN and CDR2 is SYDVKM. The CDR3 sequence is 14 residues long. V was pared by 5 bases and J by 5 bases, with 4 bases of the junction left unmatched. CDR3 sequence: CASSTGTGGDEQYF. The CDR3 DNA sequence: TGTGCCAGCAGTACTGGGACAGGGGGCGACGAGCAGTACTTC.

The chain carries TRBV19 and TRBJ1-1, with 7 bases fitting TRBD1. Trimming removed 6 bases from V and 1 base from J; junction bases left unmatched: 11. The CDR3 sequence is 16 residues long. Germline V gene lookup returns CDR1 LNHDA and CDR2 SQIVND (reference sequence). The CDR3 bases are TGTGCCAGTAGGCAGGGGGTAGGGTACGAGAACACTGAAGCTTTCTTT. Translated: CASRQGVGYENTEAFF.

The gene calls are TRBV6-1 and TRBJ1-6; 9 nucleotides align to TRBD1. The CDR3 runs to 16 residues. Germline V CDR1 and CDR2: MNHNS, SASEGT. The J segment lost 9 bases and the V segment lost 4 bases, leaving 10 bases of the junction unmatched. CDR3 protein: CASSGSGTGMASPLHF. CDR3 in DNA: TGTGCCAGCAGTGGTTCCGGGACAGGGATGGCTTCACCCCTCCACTTT.

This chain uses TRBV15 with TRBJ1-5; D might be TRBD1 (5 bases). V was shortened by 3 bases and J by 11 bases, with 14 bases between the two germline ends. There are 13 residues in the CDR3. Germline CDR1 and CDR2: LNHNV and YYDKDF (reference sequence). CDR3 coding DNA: TGTGCCACCAGCAGGGGGATGGGGGGAACCCAGCATTTT. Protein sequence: CATSRGMGGTQHF.

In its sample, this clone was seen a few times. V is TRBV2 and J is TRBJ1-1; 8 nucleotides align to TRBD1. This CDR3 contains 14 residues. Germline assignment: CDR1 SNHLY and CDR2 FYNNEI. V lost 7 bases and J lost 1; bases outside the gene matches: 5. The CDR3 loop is CASNGQGGNTEAFF. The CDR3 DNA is TGTGCCAGCAACGGACAGGGCGGGAACACTGAAGCTTTCTTT. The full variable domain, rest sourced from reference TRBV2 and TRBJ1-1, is EPEVTQTPSHQVTQMGQEVILRCVPISNHLYFYWYRQILGQKVEFLVSFYNNEISEKSEIFDDQFSVERPDGSNFTLKIRSTKLEDSAMYFCASNGQGGNTEAFFGQGTRLTVV.

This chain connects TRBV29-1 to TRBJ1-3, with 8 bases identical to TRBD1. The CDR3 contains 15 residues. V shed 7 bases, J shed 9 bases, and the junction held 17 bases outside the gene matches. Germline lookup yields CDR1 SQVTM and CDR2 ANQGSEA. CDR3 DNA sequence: TGCAGCGCCACCATTACTAGGACAGGGAAATCCACCATATATTTT. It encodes CSATITRTGKSTIYF.

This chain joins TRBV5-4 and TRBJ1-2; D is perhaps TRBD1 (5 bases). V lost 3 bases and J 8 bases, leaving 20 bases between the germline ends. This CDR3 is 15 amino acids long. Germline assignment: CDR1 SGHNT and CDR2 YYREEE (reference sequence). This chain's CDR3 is CASSSSSGIARGYTF. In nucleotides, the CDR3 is TGTGCCAGCAGCTCGAGTTCAGGGATTGCTCGGGGCTACACCTTC.

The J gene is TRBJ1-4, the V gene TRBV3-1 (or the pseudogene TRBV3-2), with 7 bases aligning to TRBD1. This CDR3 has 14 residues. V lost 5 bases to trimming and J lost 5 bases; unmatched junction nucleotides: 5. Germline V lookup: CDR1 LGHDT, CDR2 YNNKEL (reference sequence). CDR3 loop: CASSVPGQNEKLFF. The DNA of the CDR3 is TGTGCCAGCAGCGTTCCGGGACAGAATGAAAAACTGTTTTTT.

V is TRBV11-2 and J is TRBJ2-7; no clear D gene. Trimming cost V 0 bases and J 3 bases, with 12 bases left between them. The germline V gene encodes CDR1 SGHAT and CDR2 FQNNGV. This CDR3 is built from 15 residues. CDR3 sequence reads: CASSLEAGMSYEQYF. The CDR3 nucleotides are TGTGCCAGCAGCTTAGAGGCAGGTATGAGCTACGAGCAGTACTTC.

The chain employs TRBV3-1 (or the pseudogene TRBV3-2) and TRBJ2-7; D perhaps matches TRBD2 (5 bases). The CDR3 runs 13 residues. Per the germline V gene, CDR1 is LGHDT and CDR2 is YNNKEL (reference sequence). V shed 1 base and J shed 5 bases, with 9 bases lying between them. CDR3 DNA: TGTGCCAGCAGCCAAGTATTCGGGAACGAGCAGTACTTC. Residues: CASSQVFGNEQYF.

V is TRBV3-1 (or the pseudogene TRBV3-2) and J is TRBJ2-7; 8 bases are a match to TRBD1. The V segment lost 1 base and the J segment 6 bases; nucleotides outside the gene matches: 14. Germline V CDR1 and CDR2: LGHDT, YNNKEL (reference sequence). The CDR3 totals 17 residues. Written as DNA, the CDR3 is TGTGCCAGCAGCCAAGCGGTTCCTTGGACAGGGTCTTGCGAGCAGTACTTC. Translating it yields CASSQAVPWTGSCEQYF.

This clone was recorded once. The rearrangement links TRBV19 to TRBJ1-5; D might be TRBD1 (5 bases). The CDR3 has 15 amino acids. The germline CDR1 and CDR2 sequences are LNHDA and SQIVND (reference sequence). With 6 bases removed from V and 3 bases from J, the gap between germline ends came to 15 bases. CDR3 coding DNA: TGTGCCAGTAGGGGGACTGCCCCGTCCAATCAGCCCCAGCATTTT. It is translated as CASRGTAPSNQPQHF. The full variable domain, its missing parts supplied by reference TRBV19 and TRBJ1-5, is DGGITQSPKYLFRKEGQNVTLSCEQNLNHDAMYWYRQDPGQGLRLIYYSQIVNDFQKGDIAEGYSVSREKKESFPLTVTSAQKNPTAFYLCASRGTAPSNQPQHFGDGTRLSIL.

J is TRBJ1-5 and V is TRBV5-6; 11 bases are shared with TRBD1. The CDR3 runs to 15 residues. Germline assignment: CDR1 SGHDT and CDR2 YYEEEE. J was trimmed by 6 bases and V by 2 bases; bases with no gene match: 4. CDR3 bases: TGTGCCAGCAGCTTTGGACAGGGGGCAGCTCAGCCCCAGCATTTT. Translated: CASSFGQGAAQPQHF.

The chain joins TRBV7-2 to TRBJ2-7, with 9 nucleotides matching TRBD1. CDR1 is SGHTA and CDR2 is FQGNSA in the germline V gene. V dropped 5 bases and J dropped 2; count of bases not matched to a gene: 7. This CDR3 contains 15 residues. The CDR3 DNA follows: TGTGCCAGCAGCCTCCCTCGACAGGGGGCCTACGAGCAGTACTTC. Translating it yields CASSLPRQGAYEQYF.

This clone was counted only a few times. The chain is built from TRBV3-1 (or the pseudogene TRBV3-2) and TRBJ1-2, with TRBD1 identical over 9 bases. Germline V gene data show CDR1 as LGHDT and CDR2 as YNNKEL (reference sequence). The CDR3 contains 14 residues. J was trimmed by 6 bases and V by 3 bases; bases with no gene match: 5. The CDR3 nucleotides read TGTGCCAGCAGCCAGAACAGGGGGCAAGATGGCTACACCTTC. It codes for CASSQNRGQDGYTF.

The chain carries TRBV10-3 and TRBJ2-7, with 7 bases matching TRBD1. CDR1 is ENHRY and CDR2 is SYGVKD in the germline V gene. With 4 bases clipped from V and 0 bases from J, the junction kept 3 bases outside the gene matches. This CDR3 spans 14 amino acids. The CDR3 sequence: CAISGRDSSYEQYF. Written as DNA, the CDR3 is TGTGCCATCAGTGGTCGGGACAGCTCCTACGAGCAGTACTTC.

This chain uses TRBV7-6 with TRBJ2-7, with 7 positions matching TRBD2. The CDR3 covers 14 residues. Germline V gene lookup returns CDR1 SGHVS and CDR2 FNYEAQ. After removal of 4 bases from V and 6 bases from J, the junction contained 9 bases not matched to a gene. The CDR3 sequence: CASSSTSGKLEQYF. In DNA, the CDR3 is TGTGCCAGCAGCTCTACAAGCGGGAAACTCGAGCAGTACTTC.

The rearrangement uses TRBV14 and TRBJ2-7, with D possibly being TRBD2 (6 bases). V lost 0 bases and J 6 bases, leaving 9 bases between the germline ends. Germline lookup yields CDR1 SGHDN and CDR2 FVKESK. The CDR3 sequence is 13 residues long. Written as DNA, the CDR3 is TGTGCCAGCAGCCAAGATCCAGCGGGCGAGCAGTACTTC. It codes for CASSQDPAGEQYF.

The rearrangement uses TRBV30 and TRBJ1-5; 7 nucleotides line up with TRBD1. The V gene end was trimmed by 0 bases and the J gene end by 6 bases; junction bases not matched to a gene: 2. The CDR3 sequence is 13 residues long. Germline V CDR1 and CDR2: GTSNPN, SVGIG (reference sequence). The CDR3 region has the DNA TGTGCCTGGAGTGTAAACAGGGGTCAGCCCCAGCATTTT. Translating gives CAWSVNRGQPQHF.

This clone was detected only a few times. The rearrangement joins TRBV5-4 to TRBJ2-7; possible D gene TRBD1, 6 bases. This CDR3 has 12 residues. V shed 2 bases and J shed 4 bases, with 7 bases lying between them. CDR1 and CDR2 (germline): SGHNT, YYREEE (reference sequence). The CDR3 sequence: CASSLQGYEQYF. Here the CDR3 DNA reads TGTGCCAGCAGCTTACAGGGATACGAGCAGTACTTC. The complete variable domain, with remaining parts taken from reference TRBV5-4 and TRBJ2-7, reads ETGVTQSPTHLIKTRGQQVTLRCSSQSGHNTVSWYQQALGQGPQFIFQYYREEENGRGNFPPRFSGLQFPNYSSELNVNALELDDSALYLCASSLQGYEQYFGPGTRLTVT.

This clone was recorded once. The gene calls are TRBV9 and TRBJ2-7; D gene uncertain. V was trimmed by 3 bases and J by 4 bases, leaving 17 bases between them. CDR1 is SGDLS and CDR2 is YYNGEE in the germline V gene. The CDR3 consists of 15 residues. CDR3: CASSASGLPQYEQYF. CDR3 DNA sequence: TGTGCCAGCAGCGCGTCGGGTCTTCCTCAATACGAGCAGTACTTC.

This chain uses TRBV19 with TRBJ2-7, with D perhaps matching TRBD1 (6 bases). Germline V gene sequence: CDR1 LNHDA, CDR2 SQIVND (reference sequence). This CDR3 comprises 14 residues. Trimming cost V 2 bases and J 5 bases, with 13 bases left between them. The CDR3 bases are TGTGCCAGTAGTATATTAGCCTCAGGGGACGAGCAGTACTTC. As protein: CASSILASGDEQYF.

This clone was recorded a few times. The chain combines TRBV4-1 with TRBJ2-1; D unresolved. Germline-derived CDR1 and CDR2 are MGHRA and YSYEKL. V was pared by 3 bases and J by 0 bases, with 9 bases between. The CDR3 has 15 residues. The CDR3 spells CASSHSVYSYNEQFF. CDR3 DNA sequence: TGCGCCAGCAGCCACTCCGTGTACTCCTACAATGAGCAGTTCTTC.